This T cell receptor beta chain stems from a study of blood T cell repertoires in COVID-19. This clone was counted between two and nine times. V lost 3 bases to trimming and J lost 7 bases, with 16 bases between them. Germline loops: CDR1 LNHDA, CDR2 SQIVND (reference sequence). This CDR3 contains 14 residues. Per the study methods: Reference gene primers were amplified, and this amplification served to estimate nucleated cell counts. Method: immunoSEQ multiplex PCR; TCRdb's copy keeps in-frame clones and lacks some. V, J and clone size are taken as reported in that table, and D and trimming were inferred from the DNA itself. The table includes roughly 120,000 clones, 85% to 90% detected once.

This clonotype was obtained from a woman in her 50s with active or convalescent COVID-19. The J gene is TRBJ2-7, the V gene TRBV19, with a weak D call TRBD2 (6 bases). The sequenced sample consisted of peripheral blood. The CDR3 region has the DNA TGTGCCAGTAGTATCGGAGGGATTGGGAGGGAGCAGTACTTC. Translation: CASSIGGIGREQYF.